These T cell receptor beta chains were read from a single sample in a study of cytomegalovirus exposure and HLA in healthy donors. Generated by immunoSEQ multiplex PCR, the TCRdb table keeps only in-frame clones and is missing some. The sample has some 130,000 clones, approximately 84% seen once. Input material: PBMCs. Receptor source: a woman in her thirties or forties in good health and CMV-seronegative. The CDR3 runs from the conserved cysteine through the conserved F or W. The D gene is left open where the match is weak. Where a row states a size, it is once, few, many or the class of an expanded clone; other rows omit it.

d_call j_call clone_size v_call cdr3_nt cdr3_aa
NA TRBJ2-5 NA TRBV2 TGTGCCAGCAGTGGACAGGTCCAAGAGACCCAGTACTTC CASSGQVQETQYF
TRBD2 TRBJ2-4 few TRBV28 TGTGCCAGCAGTTTAATTGGCGGGGGGTTAAACAGTCAGTACTTC CASSLIGGGLNSQYF
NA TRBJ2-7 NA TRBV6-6 TGTGCCAGCACAGTTCCGGCCCTAGGTGACGAGCAGTACTTC CASTVPALGDEQYF
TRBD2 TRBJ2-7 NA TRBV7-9 TGTGCCAGCAGCGCCACTAGCGGGGGGATCGACGAGCAGTACTTC CASSATSGGIDEQYF
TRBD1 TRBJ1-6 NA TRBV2 TGTGCCAGCACGGACAGGGACCCCCTCCACTTT CASTDRDPLHF
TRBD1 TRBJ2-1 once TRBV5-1 TGCGCCAGCAGCTATCCTGCGGGACAGGGGACCAATGAGCAGTTCTTC CASSYPAGQGTNEQFF
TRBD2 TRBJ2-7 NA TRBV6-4 TGTGCCAGCAGTGTACTAGCGGGAGGGTTCTCCTACGAGCAGTACTTC CASSVLAGGFSYEQYF
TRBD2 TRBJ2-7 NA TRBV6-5 TGTGCCAGCAGGGCCACTAGCGGGGACCTCTACGAGCAGTACTTC CASRATSGDLYEQYF
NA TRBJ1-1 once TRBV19 TGTGCCAGTAGTATAAGCGGGAACACTGAAGCTTTCTTT CASSISGNTEAFF
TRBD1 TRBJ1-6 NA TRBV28 TGTGCCAGCAGTTTAACAGGGGGTGTGCATAATTCACCCCTCCACTTT CASSLTGGVHNSPLHF
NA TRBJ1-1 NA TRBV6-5 TGTGCTAGCACCCCATTCAGGTCCCTGAACACTGAAGCTTTCTTT CASTPFRSLNTEAFF
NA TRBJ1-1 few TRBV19 TGTGCCAGTAGTATTTCCCGGGCAGGCAGGGGACCCATGAACACTGAAGCTTTCTTT CASSISRAGRGPMNTEAFF
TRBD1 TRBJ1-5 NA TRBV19 TGTGCCAGTAGAAACCGACAGGGAAGCAATCAGCCCCAGCATTTT CASRNRQGSNQPQHF
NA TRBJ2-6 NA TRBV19 TGTGCCAGTAGTACCCGTCGGGTGTGGGGCTCTGGGGCCAACGGCCTGACTTTC CASSTRRVWGSGANGLTF
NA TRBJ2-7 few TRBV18 TGTGCCAGCTCACCTCAGTGGGGTAGAGGGAACGAGCAGTACTTC CASSPQWGRGNEQYF
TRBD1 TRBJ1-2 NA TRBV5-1 TGCGCCAGCAGCGAGACAGGGTTCGATGGCTACACCTTC CASSETGFDGYTF
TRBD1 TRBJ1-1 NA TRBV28 TGTGCCAGCAGTCGCGGGACAGCGGCTTTGACTGAAGCTTTCTTT CASSRGTAALTEAFF
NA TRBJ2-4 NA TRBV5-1 TGCGCCAGCAGCTTGGATTCGTTAGTAACCAAAAACATTCAGTACTTC CASSLDSLVTKNIQYF
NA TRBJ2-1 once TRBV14 TGTGCCAGCAGCCAAGTAGGGGCTAGGAGTTGGTACAATGAGCAGTTCTTC CASSQVGARSWYNEQFF
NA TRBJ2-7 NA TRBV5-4 TGTGCCAGCAGCTTGGCCTTTAGCGCCGAGCAGTACTTC CASSLAFSAEQYF
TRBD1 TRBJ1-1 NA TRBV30 TGTGCCTGGACAGTACAGGGGGCGACCGAAGCTTTCTTT CAWTVQGATEAFF
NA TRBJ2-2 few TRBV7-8 TGTGCCAGCAGCCCACAGAACACCGGGGAGCTGTTTTTT CASSPQNTGELFF
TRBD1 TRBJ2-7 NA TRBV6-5 TGTGCCAGCACCCCACGGACAGGGGGTCACCAGCAGTACTTC CASTPRTGGHQQYF
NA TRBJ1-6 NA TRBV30 TGTGCCTGGAGATTGACTTATAATTCACCCCTCCACTTT CAWRLTYNSPLHF
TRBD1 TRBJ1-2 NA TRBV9 TGTGCCAGCAGCGTAACGACAGGGGGCCAGATTGGCTACACCTTC CASSVTTGGQIGYTF
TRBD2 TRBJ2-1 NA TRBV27 TGTGCCAGCAGTAAACTAGCGGGAGGTTTAGGCAATGAGCAGTTCTTC CASSKLAGGLGNEQFF
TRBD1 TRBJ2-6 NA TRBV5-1 TGCGCCAGCAGCTTGGAAGGGGGCTTAAAGTCTGGGGCCAACGGCCTGACTTTC CASSLEGGLKSGANGLTF
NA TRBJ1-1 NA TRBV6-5 TGTGCCAGCAGGAACCCCGGGGTTAACACTGAAGCTTTCTTT CASRNPGVNTEAFF
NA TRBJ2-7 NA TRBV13 TGTGCCAGCAGCTTAGGCCTTACCGGGTACGAGCAGTACTTC CASSLGLTGYEQYF
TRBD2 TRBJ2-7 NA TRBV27 TGTGCCAGCAGTTTAGGCGGGGGGGTAGCAGTCTACGAGCAGTACTTC CASSLGGGVAVYEQYF
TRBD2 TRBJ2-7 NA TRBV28 TGTGCCAGCAGTTCTGGGACTAGCGGGGGTACCTACGAGCAGTACTTC CASSSGTSGGTYEQYF
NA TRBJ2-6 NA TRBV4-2 TGTGCCAGCAGCGACCCTGGGGCGTCTGGGGCCAACGTCCTGACTTTC CASSDPGASGANVLTF
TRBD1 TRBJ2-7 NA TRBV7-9 TGTGCCAGCAGCACTTCGGAGACAGGGGCGCCTTACGAGCAGTACTTC CASSTSETGAPYEQYF
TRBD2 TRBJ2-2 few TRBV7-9 TGTGCCAGCACCCCTCCTCTGCGACTAGCGGGGCGCGGGGAGCTGTTTTTT CASTPPLRLAGRGELFF
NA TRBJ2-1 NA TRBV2 TGTGCCAGCAAGGCCTTCCAGGATAATGAGCAGTTCTTC CASKAFQDNEQFF
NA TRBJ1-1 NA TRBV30 TGTGCCTGGAGTTCCCATTTGAACACTGAAGCTTTCTTT CAWSSHLNTEAFF
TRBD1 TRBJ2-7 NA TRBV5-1 TGCGCCAGCACCCTCCGGACAGGGGGCTACGAGCAGTACTTC CASTLRTGGYEQYF
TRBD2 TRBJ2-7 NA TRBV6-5 TGTGCCAGCAGTTACTCAGGCGGGGGGGCCCACGAGCAGTACTTC CASSYSGGGAHEQYF